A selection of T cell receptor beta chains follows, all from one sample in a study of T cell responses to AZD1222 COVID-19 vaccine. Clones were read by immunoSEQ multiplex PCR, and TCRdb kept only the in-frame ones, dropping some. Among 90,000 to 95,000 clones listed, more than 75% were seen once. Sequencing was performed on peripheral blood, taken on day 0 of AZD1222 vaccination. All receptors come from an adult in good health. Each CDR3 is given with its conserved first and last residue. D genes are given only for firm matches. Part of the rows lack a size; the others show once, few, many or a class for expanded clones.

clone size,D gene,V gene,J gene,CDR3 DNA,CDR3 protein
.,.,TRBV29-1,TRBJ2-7,TGCAGCGTTGAAACGGCAGGGGACTACGAGCAGTACTTC,CSVETAGDYEQYF
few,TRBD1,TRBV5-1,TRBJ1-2,TGCGCCAGCAGCTTGGGACAGGGTAGGGACTATGGCTACACCTTC,CASSLGQGRDYGYTF
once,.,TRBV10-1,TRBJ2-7,TGCGCCAGCAAGAGGTCCACCTCCGACGAGCAGTACTTC,CASKRSTSDEQYF
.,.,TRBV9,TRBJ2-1,TGTGCCAGCAGCCCTGGTTTAGGGCGATCCCTCAATGAGCAGTTCTTC,CASSPGLGRSLNEQFF
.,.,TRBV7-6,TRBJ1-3,TGTGCCAGCAGCTTGACTAACAGGGTTGGTGGAAACACCATATATTTT,CASSLTNRVGGNTIYF
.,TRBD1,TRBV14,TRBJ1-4,TGTGCCAGCAGCCGACAGGGGATCCGCGAAAAACTGTTTTTT,CASSRQGIREKLFF
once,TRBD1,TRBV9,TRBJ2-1,TGTGCCAGCAGCACGGGTGGACAGGGTGGTGAGCAGTTCTTC,CASSTGGQGGEQFF
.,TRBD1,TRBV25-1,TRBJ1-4,TGTGCCAGCAGTGGCTCTTTGGGACAGACTAATGAAAAACTGTTTTTT,CASSGSLGQTNEKLFF
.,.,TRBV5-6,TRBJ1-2,TGTGCCAGCAGCCCGAGCCCTAACTATGGCTACACCTTC,CASSPSPNYGYTF
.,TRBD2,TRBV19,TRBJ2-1,TGTGCCACGAGGACGGCTAGCGGGGTCAATGAGCAGTTCTTC,CATRTASGVNEQFF
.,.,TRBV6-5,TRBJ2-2,TGTGCCAGCAGTCCCCGCCAAGCAAACACCGGGGAGCTGTTTTTT,CASSPRQANTGELFF
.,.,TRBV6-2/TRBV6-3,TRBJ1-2,TGTGCCAGCAGTTCTTTCGGCTACACCTTC,CASSSFGYTF
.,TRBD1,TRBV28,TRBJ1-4,TGTGCCAGCAGCCCAGGGGGCCCTAATGAAAAACTGTTTTTT,CASSPGGPNEKLFF
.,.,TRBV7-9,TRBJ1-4,TGTGCCAGCAGCTTAGGCGGGGGGCTGATTGAAAAACTGTTTTTT,CASSLGGGLIEKLFF
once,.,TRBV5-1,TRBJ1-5,TGCGCCAGCAGCTTTGGAGCAGGCTCGAATCAGCCCCAGCATTTT,CASSFGAGSNQPQHF
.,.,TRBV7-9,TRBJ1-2,TGTGCCAGCAGCTTGAGCGGAGCAACTAACTATGGCTACACCTTC,CASSLSGATNYGYTF
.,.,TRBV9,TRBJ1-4,TGTGCCAGCAGCCCCAGGCGAACGGGGGCTTTTGAAAAACTGTTTTTT,CASSPRRTGAFEKLFF
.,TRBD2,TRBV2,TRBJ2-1,TGTGCCAGCCGACAGCGGAGCGGGACTAGCGGGAATGAGCAGTTCTTC,CASRQRSGTSGNEQFF
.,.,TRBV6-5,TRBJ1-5,TGTGCCAGCAGTTCCGAAGGGAGTCTCGGACAGCCCCAGCATTTT,CASSSEGSLGQPQHF
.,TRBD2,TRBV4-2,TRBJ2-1,TGTGCCAGCAGCCAAGGTTTAATTGGGACTAGCCGATTCTACAATGAGCAGTTCTTC,CASSQGLIGTSRFYNEQFF
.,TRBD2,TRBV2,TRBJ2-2,TGTGCCAGCAGACGACTAGCGGGAGGGTCCGGGGAGCTGTTTTTT,CASRRLAGGSGELFF
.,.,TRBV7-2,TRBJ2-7,TGTGCCAGCAGCTTACCCCCCGACGAGCAGTACTTC,CASSLPPDEQYF
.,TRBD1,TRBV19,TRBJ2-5,TGTGCCAGTAGCCTAGGGGGCTTGGAGACCCAGTACTTC,CASSLGGLETQYF
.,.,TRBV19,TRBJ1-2,TGTGCCAGTAGTATAGAAGGGGTGAGGACCTTC,CASSIEGVRTF
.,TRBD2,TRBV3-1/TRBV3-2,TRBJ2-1,TGTGCCAGCAGCCAATATACTAGCGGGGGGGCACGGGAGCAGTTCTTC,CASSQYTSGGAREQFF
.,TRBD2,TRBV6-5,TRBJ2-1,TGTGCCAGCAGTAATAGCGGGGGGGCCTTTGGTGAGCAGTTCTTC,CASSNSGGAFGEQFF
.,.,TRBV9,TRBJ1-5,TGTGCCAGCAGCACCCGGGACTTCGGGCAGCCCCAGCATTTT,CASSTRDFGQPQHF
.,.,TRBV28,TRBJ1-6,TGTGCCAGCAGTATACCGGGACTGTCTAATTCACCCCTCCACTTT,CASSIPGLSNSPLHF
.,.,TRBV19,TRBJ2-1,TGTGCCAGTAGTATTAACCAGCGGAGCTCCTACAATGAGCAGTTCTTC,CASSINQRSSYNEQFF
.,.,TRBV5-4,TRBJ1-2,TGTGCCAGCAGCCTGAATAACTATGGCTACACCTTC,CASSLNNYGYTF
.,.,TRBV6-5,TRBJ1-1,TGTGCCAGCAGGCGCGGGTCGAACACTGAAGCTTTCTTT,CASRRGSNTEAFF
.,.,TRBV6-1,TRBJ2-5,TGTGCCAGCAGTGAAAAGGGGACGGGGGAGACCCAGTACTTC,CASSEKGTGETQYF
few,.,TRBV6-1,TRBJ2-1,TGTGCCAGCAGTGAGTCGAGGGCTACCTACAATGAGCAGTTCTTC,CASSESRATYNEQFF
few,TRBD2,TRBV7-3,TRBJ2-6,TGTGCCAGCAGCCCGGGGGGGGCTGGGGCCAACGTCCTGACTTTC,CASSPGGAGANVLTF
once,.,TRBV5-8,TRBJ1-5,TGTGCCAGCAGCTTTGGGTGGGGGGCAGTCGGAAATCAGCCCCAGCATTTT,CASSFGWGAVGNQPQHF
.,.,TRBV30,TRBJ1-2,TGTGCCTGGAGTGTCATCTATGGCTACACCTTC,CAWSVIYGYTF
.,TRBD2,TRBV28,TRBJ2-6,TGTGCCAGCAGTCTCCCCCCGGGACTAGCCTCTGGGGCCAACGTCCTGACTTTC,CASSLPPGLASGANVLTF
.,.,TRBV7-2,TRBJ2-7,TGTGCCAGCAGCTTAGATTGGGGGGGGCTTTCACCGGGCTCCTACGAGCAGTACTTC,CASSLDWGGLSPGSYEQYF
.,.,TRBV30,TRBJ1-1,TGTGCCTGGAGTGGGCAGGGCACTGAAGCTTTCTTT,CAWSGQGTEAFF
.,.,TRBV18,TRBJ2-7,TGTGCCAGCTCACCACGTCTTGTGGACGAGCAGTACTTC,CASSPRLVDEQYF
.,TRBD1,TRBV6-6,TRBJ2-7,TGTGCCAGCAAGGACGGGACAGGGTATGCCGAGCAGTACTTC,CASKDGTGYAEQYF
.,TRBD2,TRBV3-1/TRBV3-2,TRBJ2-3,TGTGCCAGCAGCCGAAAGCATAGCGGGAGCGGGATGGGTACGCAGTATTTT,CASSRKHSGSGMGTQYF